The present entry profiles one T cell receptor (beta chain) with its context. This clonotype is medium-sized (0.01 to 0.1%). The antigen it binds to is not known. Base qualities were left out, and no much larger clone turns up one base away. The sequencing machine was an Illumina NovaSeq 6000. TCR cDNA was synthesized by 5'RACE template switching, through which a universal primer site and unique molecular identifiers were introduced. cDNA synthesis was primed from both the TCR alpha and TCR beta constant segments. Library amplification used two PCR steps, and the second PCR step added sample barcodes and sequencing adapters. Sequencing of libraries was performed on Illumina HiSeq 2500 (2x100 bp) or NovaSeq (2x150 bp). Processing in the source paper ran as follows. Demultiplexing of reads and collapsing into UMI consensus sequences were performed with MIGEC, and V(D)J alignment was carried out with MiXCR. Vaccine-responding clonotypes were identified with edgeR using replicate PBMC samples, with FDR below 0.01 and a log2 fold change above 5 up to day 15 being required. Each bulk clonotype received a CD4 or CD8 identity based on whether the sequenced CD4 or CD8 repertoire contained that clonotype at higher abundance. TCRdb trimmed the raw reads at Q25, called clones with MiXCR and kept productive beta chains. All rows with the same CDR3 protein become a single entry with the most common DNA and genes. In this record, the V and J calls reflect TCRdb's handling and not the investigators' own analysis. The sample table lists about 320,000 distinct CDR3 sequences, over 8.5% of them with a count of one. The ten biggest clones cover approximately 3% of the sample.

The data stem from a study of T cells after yellow fever vaccination (dated by TCRdb to about 2019). Context from the whole study: The SMART-Seq v4 Ultra Low Input RNA kit was used to prepare libraries from fractions with low cell numbers. To track T-cell clones before and after primary and booster YFV17D yellow fever vaccination, bulk TCR alpha and beta repertoires were sequenced longitudinally. Two healthy male donors, one aged 18 to 30 and one aged 30 to 39 years, were included in the cohort. Blood was drawn at multiple timepoints before and after primary and secondary immunization, with bulk PBMC replicates and cell subsets isolated. On the study overall, not on this receptor specifically: Most clones expanded after primary vaccination (around 96% of CD4 and roughly 90% of CD8) were re-detected after the booster, suggesting that broad memory maintenance occurred. Compared with the primary T-cell response, the secondary T-cell response was weaker but faster, peaking on day 5 rather than day 15. The study included only two donors, which limits how far the findings can be generalized. Computational filtering was needed because FACS-sorted repertoires could contain abundant contaminating clonotypes from the bulk population. A small share of clonotypes was detected in both CD4 and CD8 compartments, with the overlap likely arising from convergent recombination.

The treatment or condition label, read with the paper, signifies: live attenuated yellow fever vaccine strain. A standard Ficoll-Paque protocol was used to isolate PBMCs from peripheral blood. Dynabeads CD4 and CD8 positive selection kits were used to isolate the CD4 and CD8 T-cell fractions. TriZol was used to extract RNA from bulk PBMCs, from CD4 and CD8 fractions, and from dextramer-positive and dextramer-negative fractions. Unmatched junction bases come to 6, with V trimmed by 3 bases and J by 3 bases. The germline V gene gives CDR1 as MGHRA and CDR2 as YSYEKL. Spanning cysteine to phenylalanine, the CDR3 consists of 16 amino acids. Only the CDR3 portion is preserved as DNA: 48 bases, with reading frame beginning at the first base.

This material consisted of CD4+ T cells sorted from PBMCs, taken 45 days after the yellow fever booster vaccination. The sequence derives from a man in his late teens or twenties who received the YFV17D yellow fever vaccine. The chain couples TRBV4-1 to TRBJ1-5; 9 middle bases align to TRBD1. The CDR3 amino acid sequence is: CASSQPGQGPNQPQHF. The nucleotide sequence is TGCGCCAGCAGCCAGCCGGGACAGGGTCCCAATCAGCCCCAGCATTTT.